One and the same sample provided the 8 T cell receptor beta chains below, sequenced in a study of coeliac disease (dated by TCRdb to between 2021 and 2022). Libraries came from the immunoSEQ multiplex PCR assay. TCRdb took over this immuneACCESS table, retaining in-frame rearrangements with V and J assigned. Such tables are incomplete; in checked studies, under half of the missing clones stem from an unresolved V gene, and the remainder is unexplained. For this sample the table gives several thousand clones, of which around two thirds were detected only once. Roughly 5.7% of the sample is taken by the ten largest. Sequenced input: lamina propria lymphocytes from the gut. The cell subset or site label here, explained by the study, means: lamina propria cell (LPC) fraction of small intestinal biopsy. These receptor sequences come from a man between 25 and 39 years old with celiac disease.

The chain couples TRBV2 to TRBJ2-5, with D unclear. Per germline, CDR1 SNHLY and CDR2 FYNNEI. V was pared by 8 bases and J by 12 bases, with 16 bases between. The CDR3 has 11 amino acids. CDR3 in amino acids: CASDYESFEYF. In DNA, the CDR3 is TGTGCCAGCGATTATGAGTCCTTCGAGTACTTC.

For the CDR3, the DNA is TGTGCCAGCAGCTCGGAGTCCTACTACAATGAGCAGTTCTTC. It codes for CASSSESYYNEQFF. The genes are TRBV7-3 and TRBJ2-1; D is undetermined. Germline V gene data show CDR1 as SGHTA and CDR2 as FQGTGA. The CDR3 contains 14 residues. Trimming shortened V by 4 bases and J by 3 bases, and 10 bases separated the two germline ends. The whole variable domain, remainder taken from reference TRBV7-3 and TRBJ2-1, is GAGVSQTPSNKVTEKGKYVELRCDPISGHTALYWYRQSLGQGPEFLIYFQGTGAADDSGLPNDRFFAVRPEGSVSTLKIQRTERGDSAVYLCASSSESYYNEQFFGPGTRLTVL.

The chain uses TRBV10-3 and TRBJ2-1, with D possibly matching TRBD2 (5 bases). Germline CDR1 reads ENHRY; CDR2 reads SYGVKD. Trimming shortened V by 7 bases and J by 0 bases, and 13 bases separated the two germline ends. There are 15 residues in the CDR3. The CDR3 loop reads CAITPGINSYNEQFF. The DNA for the CDR3 is TGTGCCATCACTCCGGGGATCAACTCCTACAATGAGCAGTTCTTC.

The chain is built from TRBV28 and TRBJ1-2; D is unresolved. The germline CDR1 and CDR2 sequences are MDHEN and SYDVKM. The CDR3 sequence is 11 residues long. V dropped 6 bases and J dropped 8 bases, with 10 bases sitting between them. CDR3 DNA: TGTGCCAGCAGGTCGACGCGGGGCTACACCTTC. It yields the protein CASRSTRGYTF.

The rearrangement uses TRBV7-2 and TRBJ1-6; 10 nucleotides align to TRBD1. J was trimmed by 9 bases and V by 5 bases; bases with no gene match: 4. The CDR3 runs to 14 residues. Germline V CDR1 and CDR2: SGHTA, FQGNSA. The CDR3 loop reads CASSPWTGGSPLHF. CDR3 DNA: TGTGCCAGCAGCCCCTGGACAGGGGGTTCACCCCTCCACTTT.

The V and J genes are TRBV9 and TRBJ2-3; TRBD2 agrees at 16 bases. V was clipped by 0 bases and J by 10 bases; unmatched bases: 8. The CDR3 consists of 17 residues. CDR1 and CDR2 (germline): SGDLS, YYNGEE. The CDR3 is CASSVGQGLAGGKAQYF. The CDR3, as DNA: TGTGCCAGCAGCGTAGGTCAGGGACTAGCGGGGGGGAAGGCGCAGTATTTT. Combining the CDR3 with reference TRBV9 and TRBJ2-3 gives the whole variable domain DSGVTQTPKHLITATGQRVTLRCSPRSGDLSVYWYQQSLDQGLQFLIQYYNGEERAKGNILERFSAQQFPDLHSELNLSSLELGDSALYFCASSVGQGLAGGKAQYFGPGTRLTVL.

CDR3: CASSPQGYEQYF. The CDR3 DNA follows: TGTGCCAGCAGCCCCCAGGGTTACGAGCAGTACTTC. This chain joins TRBV13 and TRBJ2-7; D might be TRBD1 (5 bases). This CDR3 spans 12 amino acids. Trimming pared 5 bases from V and 4 bases from J, leaving 9 bases between. CDR1 and CDR2 from the germline V gene are PRHDT and FYEKMQ (reference sequence).

This clone was detected only a few times. The V gene is TRBV7-8, the J gene TRBJ2-7; 7 positions agree with TRBD1. The germline CDR1 and CDR2 sequences are SGHVS and FQNEAQ. CDR3 length: 14 amino acids. V trimming: 5 bases; J trimming: 10 bases; junction bases outside the gene matches: 14. Here the CDR3 DNA reads TGTGCCAGCAGCCCAGGGGGAACAGGGCTCCCCCAGTACTTC. It encodes CASSPGGTGLPQYF.